A single T cell receptor beta chain is shown here with its context. Its matching antigen is unknown. At the Johns Hopkins FTIC core, DNA taken from cultured CD4+ T cells was sequenced by way of the Oncomine TCR Beta short-read assay. CD4+ T cells were cultured, and genomic DNA was extracted from them. Each CDR3 protein is one row after TCRdb ran MiXCR on the PCR reads. The sample includes over 11,000 distinct CDR3 sequences, over 45% of them seen just once. This sample's treatment: roughly ten-day PBMC culture with coronavirus spike peptide pools or control peptides (ViraFEST assay). After expanding antigen-specific T cells with peptide pools, ViraFEST sequenced their TCRs. V was shortened by 0 bases and J by 3 bases, with 17 bases between the two germline ends. CDR1 SGHAT and CDR2 FQNNGV come from the germline V gene. The length of the CDR3 is 17 residues. The record originates from a study of vaccination and CD4 T cells after COVID-19.

The sequence was collected from a human donor who had recovered from COVID-19. This chain uses TRBV11-2 with TRBJ1-2, with a possible D match to TRBD1 (5 bases). Here the sequenced sample was CD4+ T cells from blood, cultured in vitro, taken before SARS-CoV-2 vaccination. The CDR3 spells CASSLDRGQGFYYGYTF. CDR3 in DNA: TGTGCCAGCAGCTTAGATAGAGGGCAGGGATTTTACTATGGCTACACCTTC.